This T cell receptor (beta chain) was observed in a study of cytomegalovirus exposure and HLA in healthy donors. Study results and caveats: Of the V segments, some could not be distinguished, including TRBV6-2 and TRBV6-3, and were excluded.

Germline loops: CDR1 GTSNPN, CDR2 SVGIG (reference sequence). This CDR3 is 13 amino acids long. The V and J ends lost 1 base and 4 bases respectively, with 8 bases between them. Details on this clone: Its antigen is not identified. Other DNA sequences in this sample translate to the same CDR3.

Primers: 60 Vbeta forward and 13 Jbeta reverse. Here immunoSEQ multiplex PCR was the method, and the copy in TCRdb shows in-frame clones only, minus some. The table lists about 100,000 clones, approximately 76% of them singletons. Sequenced material: PBMCs. This sequence joins TRBV30 and TRBJ1-5; D not certain. This clonotype was sampled from a woman younger than 30 in good health and CMV-seropositive. CDR3 sequence: CAWSGGVNQPQHF. The CDR3 coding sequence is TGTGCCTGGAGTGGCGGCGTGAATCAGCCCCAGCATTTT.